This T cell receptor beta chain was captured by sequencing in a study of blood T cell repertoires in COVID-19. Study context: Collection of acute and convalescent COVID-19 samples took place in the United States, Italy and Spain. Sources were T cells, B-cell-depleted T cells, or PBMCs; the material itself was cDNA or gDNA.

Libraries were prepared by immunoSEQ multiplex PCR; TCRdb keeps only in-frame clonotypes and omits some of them. This table has about 240,000 clones, about nine tenths appearing once. Losses at the gene ends were 2 bases for V and 4 bases for J; bases not matched to a gene: 9. Germline-derived CDR1 and CDR2 are SGHAT and FQNNGV. The CDR3 totals 16 residues. The TCR sequence derives from a man aged 25 to 40 with COVID-19, enrolled during active disease. J is TRBJ1-1 and V is TRBV11-2; 8 nucleotides agree with TRBD1. The sequenced sample consisted of peripheral blood. The CDR3 nucleotides read TGTGCCAGCAGCTTAAGAGGTGACAGGGGTCGCACTGAAGCTTTCTTT. Translated: CASSLRGDRGRTEAFF.